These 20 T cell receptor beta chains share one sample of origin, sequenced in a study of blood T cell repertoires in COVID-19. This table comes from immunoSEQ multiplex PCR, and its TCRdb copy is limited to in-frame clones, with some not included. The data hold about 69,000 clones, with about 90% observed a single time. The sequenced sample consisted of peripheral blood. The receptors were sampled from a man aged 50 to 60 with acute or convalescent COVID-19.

Written as DNA, the CDR3 is TGTGCTAGTGGCTCCACAGATACGCAGTATTTT. It encodes CASGSTDTQYF. The chain uses TRBV12-5 and TRBJ2-3; D not resolved. V lost 6 bases, J lost 2 bases, and 3 bases lay in between. The CDR3 totals 11 residues. CDR1 and CDR2 (germline): LGHNT, FRNRAP.

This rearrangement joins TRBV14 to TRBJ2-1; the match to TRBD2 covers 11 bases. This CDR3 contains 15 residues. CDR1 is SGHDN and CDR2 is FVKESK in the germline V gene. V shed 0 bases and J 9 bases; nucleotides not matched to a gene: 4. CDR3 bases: TGTGCCAGCAGCCAAGATGTTAGCGGGAGGGGTGAGCAGTTCTTC. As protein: CASSQDVSGRGEQFF.

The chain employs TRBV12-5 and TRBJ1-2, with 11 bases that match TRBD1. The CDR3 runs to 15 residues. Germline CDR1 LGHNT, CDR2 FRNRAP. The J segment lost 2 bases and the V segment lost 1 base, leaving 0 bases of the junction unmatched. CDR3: CASGLGTGGNYGYTF. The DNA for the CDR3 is TGTGCTAGTGGTTTGGGGACAGGGGGCAACTATGGCTACACCTTC.

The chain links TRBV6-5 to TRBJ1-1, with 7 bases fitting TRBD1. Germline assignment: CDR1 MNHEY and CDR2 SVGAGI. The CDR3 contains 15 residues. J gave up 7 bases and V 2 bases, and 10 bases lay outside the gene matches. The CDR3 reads CASSYGGGSQNEAFF. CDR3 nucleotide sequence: TGTGCCAGCAGTTACGGAGGGGGCTCTCAGAATGAAGCTTTCTTT.

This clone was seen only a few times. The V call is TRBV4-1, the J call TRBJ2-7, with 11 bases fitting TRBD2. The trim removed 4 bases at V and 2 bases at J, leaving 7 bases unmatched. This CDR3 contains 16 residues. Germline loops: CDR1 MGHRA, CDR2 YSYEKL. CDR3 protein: CASSRAGTSGTYEQYF. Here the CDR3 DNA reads TGCGCCAGCAGCCGAGCCGGGACTAGCGGCACCTACGAGCAGTACTTC.

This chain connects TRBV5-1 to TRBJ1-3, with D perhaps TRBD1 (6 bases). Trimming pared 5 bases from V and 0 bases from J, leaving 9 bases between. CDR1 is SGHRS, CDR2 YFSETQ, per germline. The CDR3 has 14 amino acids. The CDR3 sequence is CASRLQGSGNTIYF. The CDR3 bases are TGCGCCAGCAGACTACAGGGCTCTGGAAACACCATATATTTT.

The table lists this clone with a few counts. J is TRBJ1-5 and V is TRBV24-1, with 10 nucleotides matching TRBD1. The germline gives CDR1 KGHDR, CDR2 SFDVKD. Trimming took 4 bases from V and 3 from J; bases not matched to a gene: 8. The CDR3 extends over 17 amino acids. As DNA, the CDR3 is TGTGCCACCAGTGACACCCGACAGGGGGCTACCAATCAGCCCCAGCATTTT. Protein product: CATSDTRQGATNQPQHF.

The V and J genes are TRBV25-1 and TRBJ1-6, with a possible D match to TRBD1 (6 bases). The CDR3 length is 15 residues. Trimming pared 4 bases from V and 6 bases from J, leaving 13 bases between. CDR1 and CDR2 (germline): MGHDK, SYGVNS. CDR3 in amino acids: CASSVDPGVNSPLHF. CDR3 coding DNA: TGTGCCAGCAGTGTAGACCCAGGGGTTAATTCACCCCTCCACTTT.

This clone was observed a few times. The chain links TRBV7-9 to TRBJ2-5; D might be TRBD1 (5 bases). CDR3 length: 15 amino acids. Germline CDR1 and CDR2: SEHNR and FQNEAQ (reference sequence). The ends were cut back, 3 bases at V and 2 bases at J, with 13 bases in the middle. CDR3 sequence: CASSFRVGQQETQYF. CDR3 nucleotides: TGTGCCAGCAGCTTCAGGGTCGGGCAGCAAGAGACCCAGTACTTC.

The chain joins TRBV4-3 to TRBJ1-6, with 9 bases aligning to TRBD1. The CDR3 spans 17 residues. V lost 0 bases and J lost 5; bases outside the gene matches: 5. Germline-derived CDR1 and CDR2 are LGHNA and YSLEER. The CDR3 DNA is TGCGCCAGCAGCCAAGATGACCGGACAGGGGATAATTCACCCCTCCACTTT. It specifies CASSQDDRTGDNSPLHF.

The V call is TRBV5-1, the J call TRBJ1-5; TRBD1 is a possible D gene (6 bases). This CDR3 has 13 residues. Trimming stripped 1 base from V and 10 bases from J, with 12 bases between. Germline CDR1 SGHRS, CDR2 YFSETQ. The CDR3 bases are TGCGCCAGCAGCTTGTCGCAGGGGCGTCCCCAGCATTTT. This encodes CASSLSQGRPQHF.

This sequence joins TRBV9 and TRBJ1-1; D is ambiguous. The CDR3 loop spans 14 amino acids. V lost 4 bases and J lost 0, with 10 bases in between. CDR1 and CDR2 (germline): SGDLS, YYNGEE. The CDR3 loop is CASSRPPVNTEAFF. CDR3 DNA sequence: TGTGCCAGCAGCCGCCCTCCGGTGAACACTGAAGCTTTCTTT.

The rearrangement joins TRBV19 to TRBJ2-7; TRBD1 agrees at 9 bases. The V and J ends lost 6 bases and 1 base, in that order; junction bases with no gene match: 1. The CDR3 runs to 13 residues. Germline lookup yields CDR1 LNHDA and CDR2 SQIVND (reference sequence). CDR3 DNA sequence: TGTGCCAGTAGCGGACAGGGGTCCTACGAGCAGTACTTC. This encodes CASSGQGSYEQYF.

CDR3 protein: CASSSRTSVSRYNEQFF. The CDR3 region has the DNA TGTGCCAGCAGTTCCAGGACTAGTGTTAGCCGCTACAATGAGCAGTTCTTC. This chain joins TRBV27 and TRBJ2-1, with 7 positions matching TRBD2. CDR1 is MNHEY, CDR2 SMNVEV, per germline (reference sequence). The CDR3 is made up of 17 amino acids. J lost 3 bases, V lost 4 bases, and 12 bases had no gene match.

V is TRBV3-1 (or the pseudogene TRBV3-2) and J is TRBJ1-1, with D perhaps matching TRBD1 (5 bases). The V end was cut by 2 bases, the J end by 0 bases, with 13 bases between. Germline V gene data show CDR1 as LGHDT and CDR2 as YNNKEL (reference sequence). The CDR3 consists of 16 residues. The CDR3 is CASSQMGGEVNTEAFF. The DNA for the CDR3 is TGTGCCAGCAGCCAAATGGGGGGGGAGGTGAACACTGAAGCTTTCTTT.

The CDR3 sequence: CASSPYGSSSIYQETQYF. CDR3 coding DNA: TGTGCCAGCAGCCCTTATGGGAGTTCCTCCATCTACCAAGAGACCCAGTACTTC. The gene calls are TRBV7-9 and TRBJ2-5, with D perhaps matching TRBD2 (5 bases). With 5 bases removed from V and 0 bases from J, the gap between germline ends came to 22 bases. This CDR3 has 18 residues. The germline gives CDR1 SEHNR, CDR2 FQNEAQ (reference sequence).

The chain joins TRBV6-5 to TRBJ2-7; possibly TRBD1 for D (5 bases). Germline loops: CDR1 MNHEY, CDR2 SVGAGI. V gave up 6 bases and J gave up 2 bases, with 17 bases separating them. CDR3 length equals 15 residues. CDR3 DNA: TGTGCCAGCAGGCTGACGGACAAGGGAACCTACGAGCAGTACTTC. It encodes CASRLTDKGTYEQYF.

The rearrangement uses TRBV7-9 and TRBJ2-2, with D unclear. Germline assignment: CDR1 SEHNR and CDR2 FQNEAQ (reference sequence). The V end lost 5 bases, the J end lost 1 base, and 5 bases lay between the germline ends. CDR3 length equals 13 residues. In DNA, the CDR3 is TGTGCCAGCAGCACTAAGAACACCGGGGAGCTGTTTTTT. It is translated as CASSTKNTGELFF. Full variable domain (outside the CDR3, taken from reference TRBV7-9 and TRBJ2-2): DTGVSQNPRHKITKRGQNVTFRCDPISEHNRLYWYRQTLGQGPEFLTYFQNEAQLEKSRLLSDRFSAERPKGSFSTLEIQRTEQGDSAMYLCASSTKNTGELFFGEGSRLTVL.

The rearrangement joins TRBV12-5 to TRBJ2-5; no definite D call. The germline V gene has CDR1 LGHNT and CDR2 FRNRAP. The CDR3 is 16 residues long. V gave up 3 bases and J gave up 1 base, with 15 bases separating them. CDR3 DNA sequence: TGTGCTAGTGGTTTTGGTACAGCTAACACCCAAGAGACCCAGTACTTC. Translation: CASGFGTANTQETQYF.

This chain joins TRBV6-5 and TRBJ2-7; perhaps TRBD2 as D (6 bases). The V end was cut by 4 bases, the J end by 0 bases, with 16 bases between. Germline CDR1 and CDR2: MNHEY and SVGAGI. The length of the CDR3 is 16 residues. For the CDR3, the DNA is TGTGCCAGCAGTTTGACTAGATCGCTAAGCTCCTACGAGCAGTACTTC. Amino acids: CASSLTRSLSSYEQYF.